The clone carrying this TCR beta chain came up a few times. The antigen remains unidentified. Ten milliliters of peripheral blood were drawn from each donor. The sample originates from a study of blood T cells in healthy people across ages. Whole-study results and caveats: Naive CD4+ cells and diversity were both higher in long-lived donors than in aged donors. A strong correlation was found between TCR beta diversity and the percentage of naive T cells.

Germline V gives CDR1 SGHTA, CDR2 FQGNSA. This CDR3 spans 15 amino acids. V lost 5 bases, J lost 4 bases, and 9 bases stayed unmatched. Together with a sample-barcoded 5' primer, a J-beta primer mix was included in a second PCR lasting about 6 to 12 cycles. MiXCR, run by TCRdb on the 5' RACE reads, gives a single entry per CDR3 protein. This sample has about 780,000 distinct CDR3 sequences, with around 24% found just once. These data were also reused for a study on T cells of mothers and their children. In that study: Study donors consisted of a few healthy Caucasian mothers and their six children.

The sample taken for sequencing was blood. The receptor was derived from a boy aged 5-17 years in good health. The chain joins TRBV7-2 to TRBJ1-2; 8 positions agree with TRBD1. CDR3 bases: TGTGCCAGCAGCCCAAGGACAGGGCTCTCCTATGGCTACACCTTC. Its protein product is CASSPRTGLSYGYTF.